This T cell receptor beta chain was identified in a study of molecular identifiers for immune sequencing clone quantification. As for the study in general: Within a replicate experiment, RNA obtained from either approximately 20,000 or 98,000 naive CD8 cells was divided into five aliquots, and four of those aliquots were then sequenced.

The table lists this clonotype with a few counts. Input for naive CD8 libraries was roughly 17,000 to 1,100,000 sorted cells; the RNA fraction used was 10%, 30% or 50%. Naive CD8 T cells were FACS-sorted by CD8+CD4-CCR7+CD45RA+ markers. Methods described previously were used for bulk TCR libraries, and listed TCR primers were applied. A single record per CDR3 protein comes from TCRdb applying MiXCR to the PCR reads. The repertoire includes about 640,000 distinct CDR3 sequences, about 20% of them detected once, and approximately 0.9% sits in the top ten. Germline V CDR1 and CDR2: MNHEY, SVGEGT. The CDR3 totals 17 residues. The V and J ends lost 4 bases and 3 bases, in that order; junction bases with no gene match: 14.

The sample consisted of naive CD8+ T cells from blood, with Jurkat cell RNA spiked in. The subset is: FACS-sorted CD8+CD4-CCR7+CD45RA+ naive T cells. This TCR came from a human donor in good health. Some libraries in this study had Jurkat cell RNA spiked in. The V gene is TRBV6-2 or TRBV6-3, the J gene TRBJ2-7; 8 bases map to TRBD2. In DNA, the CDR3 is TGTGCCAGCAGTTCCGGGACTAGGAGGAGTAGGGGCTACGAGCAGTACTTC. It yields the protein CASSSGTRRSRGYEQYF.